The TCR beta chain described here comes from a study of a mutant IDH1 vaccine in newly diagnosed glioma. Study-wide background: The earlier regimen, radiotherapy, temozolomide, or both, was most often both. Overall study results and limits: The vaccine induced immune responses, and these occurred in 93.3% of patients. Changes to the top peripheral T cell clonotypes appeared unrelated to pseudoprogression.

On this clone itself: The antigen remains undetermined.

TCRdb's table, derived via immunoSEQ multiplex PCR, lists solely in-frame clones and lacks some. The table includes 20,000 to 25,000 clones, around 82% detected once. Indicated time point: baseline, week 1 (first vaccination visit). Noted treatment: pre-vaccination baseline after standard-of-care therapy. The sample consisted of PBMCs, taken from a glioma patient treated with radiotherapy, temozolomide or both. This clonotype was sampled from a man aged 40-50 years with glioma.

CDR3 sequence reads: CASSLIGTGVAGELFF. CDR3 bases: TGTGCCAGCAGCCTCATCGGGACAGGGGTTGCCGGGGAGCTGTTTTTT. This chain links TRBV6-4 with TRBJ2-2; 10 nucleotides agree with TRBD1. There are 16 residues in the CDR3. Trimming took 6 bases from V and 6 from J; bases not matched to a gene: 10. Germline CDR1 is MRHNA and CDR2 is SNTAGT.